This T cell receptor beta chain is from a study of radiotherapy plus CTLA-4 blockade in lung cancer. Findings of the study overall: Tumor-origin TCR clones grew in blood after radiotherapy plus ipilimumab.

A word on this clone: What it binds is unknown.

Focal radiation plus CTLA-4 blockade with ipilimumab was administered to patients who had chemo-refractory metastatic non-small-cell lung cancer. TCRdb keeps only in-frame clones here, not all; method: immunoSEQ multiplex PCR. The sample carries about 60,000 clones, about four fifths recorded once. CDR1 is SGDLS, CDR2 YYNGEE, per germline. CDR3 length: 17 amino acids. The ends lost 2 bases at V and 4 bases at J; junction bases unmatched: 13. The source is a human donor with non-small cell lung cancer who had a partial response to radiotherapy plus ipilimumab. This rearrangement joins TRBV9 to TRBJ2-7, with 9 bases matching TRBD2. Sequenced here: peripheral blood, sampled from a patient treated with radiotherapy plus ipilimumab. The CDR3 reads CASSVTPGLAKDYEQYF. Here the CDR3 DNA reads TGTGCCAGCAGCGTGACACCGGGACTAGCAAAGGATTACGAGCAGTACTTC.